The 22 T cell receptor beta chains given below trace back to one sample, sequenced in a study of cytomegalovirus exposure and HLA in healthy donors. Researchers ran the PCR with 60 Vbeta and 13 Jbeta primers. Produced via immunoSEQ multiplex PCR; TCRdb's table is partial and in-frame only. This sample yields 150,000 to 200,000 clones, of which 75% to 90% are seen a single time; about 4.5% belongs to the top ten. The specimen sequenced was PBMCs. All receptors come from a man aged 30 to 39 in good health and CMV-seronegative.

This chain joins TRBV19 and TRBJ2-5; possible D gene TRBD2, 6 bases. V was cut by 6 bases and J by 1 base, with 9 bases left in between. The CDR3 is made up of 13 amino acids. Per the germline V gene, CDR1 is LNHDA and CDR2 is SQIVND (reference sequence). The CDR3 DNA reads TGTGCCAGTAGGTTAGCGGCCCAAGAGACCCAGTACTTC. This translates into CASRLAAQETQYF.

CDR3 in amino acids: CASSEYRVGNQPQHF. Written as DNA, the CDR3 is TGTGCCAGCAGCGAATACAGGGTCGGCAATCAGCCCCAGCATTTT. V is TRBV7-8 and J is TRBJ1-5, with D possibly matching TRBD1 (6 bases). Germline CDR1 SGHVS, CDR2 FQNEAQ. The V end was cut by 5 bases, the J end by 2 bases, with 13 bases between. The CDR3 extends over 15 amino acids.

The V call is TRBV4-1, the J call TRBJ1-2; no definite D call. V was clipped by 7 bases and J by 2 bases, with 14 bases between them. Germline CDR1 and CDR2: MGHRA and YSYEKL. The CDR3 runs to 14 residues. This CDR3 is CASNLVEGNYGYTF. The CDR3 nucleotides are TGCGCCAGCAACCTAGTGGAGGGAAACTATGGCTACACCTTC.

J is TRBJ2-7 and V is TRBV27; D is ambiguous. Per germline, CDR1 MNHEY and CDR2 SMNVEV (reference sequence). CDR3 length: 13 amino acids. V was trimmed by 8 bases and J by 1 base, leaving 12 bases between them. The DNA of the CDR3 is TGTGCCAGCGCCCCTCAGTCGTCCTACGAGCAGTACTTC. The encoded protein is CASAPQSSYEQYF.

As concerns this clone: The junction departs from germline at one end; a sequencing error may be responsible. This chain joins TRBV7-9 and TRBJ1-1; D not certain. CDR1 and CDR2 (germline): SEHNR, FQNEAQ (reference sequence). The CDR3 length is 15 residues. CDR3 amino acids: CSSSLPQQRVTEAFF. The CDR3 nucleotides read TGTTCCAGCAGCTTACCCCAACAGAGAGTCACTGAAGCTTTCTTT.

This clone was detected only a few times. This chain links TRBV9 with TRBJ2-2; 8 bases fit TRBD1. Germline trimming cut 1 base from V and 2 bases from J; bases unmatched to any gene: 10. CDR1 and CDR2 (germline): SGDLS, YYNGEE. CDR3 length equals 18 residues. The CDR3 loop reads CASSVMTGVTVNTGELFF. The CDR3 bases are TGTGCCAGCAGCGTAATGACAGGGGTCACAGTTAACACCGGGGAGCTGTTTTTT.

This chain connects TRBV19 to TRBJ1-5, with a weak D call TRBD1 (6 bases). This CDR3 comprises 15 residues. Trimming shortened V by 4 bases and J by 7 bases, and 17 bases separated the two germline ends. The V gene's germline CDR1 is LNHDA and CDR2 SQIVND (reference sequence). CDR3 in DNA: TGTGCCAGTAGTACTGGGGGGGCTGACGTACAGCCCCAGCATTTT. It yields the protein CASSTGGADVQPQHF.

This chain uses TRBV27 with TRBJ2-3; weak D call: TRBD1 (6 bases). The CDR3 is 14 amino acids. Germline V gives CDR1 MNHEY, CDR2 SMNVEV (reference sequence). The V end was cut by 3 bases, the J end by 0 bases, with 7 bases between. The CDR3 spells CASSFTGSTDTQYF. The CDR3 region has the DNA TGTGCCAGCAGTTTTACAGGGAGCACAGATACGCAGTATTTT.

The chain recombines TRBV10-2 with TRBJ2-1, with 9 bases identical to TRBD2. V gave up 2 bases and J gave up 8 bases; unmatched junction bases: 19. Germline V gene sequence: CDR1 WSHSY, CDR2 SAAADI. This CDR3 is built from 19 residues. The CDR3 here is CASSENSPTEAGGRDEQFF. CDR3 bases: TGCGCCAGCAGTGAGAATTCCCCAACGGAAGCGGGAGGAAGAGATGAGCAGTTCTTC.

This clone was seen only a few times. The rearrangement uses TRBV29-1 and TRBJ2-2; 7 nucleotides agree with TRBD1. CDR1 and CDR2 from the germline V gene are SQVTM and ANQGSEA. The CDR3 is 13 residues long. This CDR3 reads CTAGTVNTGELFF. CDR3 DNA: TGCACCGCCGGGACAGTTAACACCGGGGAGCTGTTTTTT.

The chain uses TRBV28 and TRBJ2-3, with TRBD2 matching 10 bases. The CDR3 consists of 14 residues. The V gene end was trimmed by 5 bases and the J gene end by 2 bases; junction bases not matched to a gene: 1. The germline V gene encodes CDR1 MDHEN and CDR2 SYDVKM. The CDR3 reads CASSLAGDTDTQYF. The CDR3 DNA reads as TGTGCCAGCAGTCTAGCGGGAGACACAGATACGCAGTATTTT.

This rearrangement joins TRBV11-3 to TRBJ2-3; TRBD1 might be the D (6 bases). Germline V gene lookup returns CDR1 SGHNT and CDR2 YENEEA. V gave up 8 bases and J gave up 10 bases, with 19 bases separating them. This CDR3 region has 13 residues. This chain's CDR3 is CASADSGAGSQYF. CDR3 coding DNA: TGTGCCAGCGCCGATTCAGGGGCAGGATCGCAGTATTTT.

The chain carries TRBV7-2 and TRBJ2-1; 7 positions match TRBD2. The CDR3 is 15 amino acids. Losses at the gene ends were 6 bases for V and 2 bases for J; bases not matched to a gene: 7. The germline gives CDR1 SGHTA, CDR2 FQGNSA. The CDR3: CASRSQAGTYNEQFF. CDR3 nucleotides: TGTGCCAGCAGAAGTCAAGCGGGGACCTACAATGAGCAGTTCTTC.

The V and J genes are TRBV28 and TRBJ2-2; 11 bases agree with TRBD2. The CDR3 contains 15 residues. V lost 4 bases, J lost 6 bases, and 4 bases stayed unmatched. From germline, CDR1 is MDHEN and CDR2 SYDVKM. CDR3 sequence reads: CASSSTSGIAGELFF. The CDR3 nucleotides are TGTGCCAGCAGTTCGACTAGCGGGATAGCCGGGGAGCTGTTTTTT.

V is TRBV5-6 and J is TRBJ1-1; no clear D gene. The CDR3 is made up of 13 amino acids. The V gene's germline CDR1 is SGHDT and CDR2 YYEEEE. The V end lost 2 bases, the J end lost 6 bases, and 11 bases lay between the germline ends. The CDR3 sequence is CASSLLQHAEAFF. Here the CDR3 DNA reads TGTGCCAGCAGCTTATTGCAACACGCTGAAGCTTTCTTT.

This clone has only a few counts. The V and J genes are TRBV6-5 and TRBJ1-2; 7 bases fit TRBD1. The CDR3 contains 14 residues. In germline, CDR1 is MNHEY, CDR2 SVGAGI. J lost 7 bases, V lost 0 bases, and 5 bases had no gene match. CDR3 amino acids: CASSYSGGNVGYTF. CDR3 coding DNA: TGTGCCAGCAGTTACTCAGGGGGCAATGTTGGCTACACCTTC.

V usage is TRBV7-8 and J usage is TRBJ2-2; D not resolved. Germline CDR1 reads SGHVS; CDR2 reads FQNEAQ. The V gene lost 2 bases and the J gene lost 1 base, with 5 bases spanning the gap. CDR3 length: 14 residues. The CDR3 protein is CASSLRENTGELFF. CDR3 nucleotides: TGTGCCAGCAGCTTACGAGAGAACACCGGGGAGCTGTTTTTT.

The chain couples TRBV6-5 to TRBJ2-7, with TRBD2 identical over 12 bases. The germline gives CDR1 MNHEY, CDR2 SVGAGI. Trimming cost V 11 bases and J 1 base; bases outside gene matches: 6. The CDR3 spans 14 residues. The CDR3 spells CACRLAGVSYEQYF. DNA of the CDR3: TGTGCCTGCCGACTAGCGGGAGTTTCCTACGAGCAGTACTTC.

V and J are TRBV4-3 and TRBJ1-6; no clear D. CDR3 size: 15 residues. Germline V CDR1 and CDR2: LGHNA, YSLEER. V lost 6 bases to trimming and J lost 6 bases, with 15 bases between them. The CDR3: CASRVGAGVNSPLHF. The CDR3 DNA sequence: TGCGCCAGCAGGGTGGGAGCAGGCGTTAATTCACCCCTCCACTTT.

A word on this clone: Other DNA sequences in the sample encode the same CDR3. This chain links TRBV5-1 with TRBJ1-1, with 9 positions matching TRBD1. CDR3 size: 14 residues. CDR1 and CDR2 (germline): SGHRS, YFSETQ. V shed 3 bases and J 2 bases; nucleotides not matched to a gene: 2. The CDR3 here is CASSSDRGNTEAFF. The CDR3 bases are TGCGCCAGCAGCTCGGACAGGGGAAACACTGAAGCTTTCTTT.

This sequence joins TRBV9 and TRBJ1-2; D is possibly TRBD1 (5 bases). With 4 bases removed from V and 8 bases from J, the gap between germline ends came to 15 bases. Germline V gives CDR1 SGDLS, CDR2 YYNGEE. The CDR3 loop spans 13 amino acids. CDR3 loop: CASSLGALEGYTF. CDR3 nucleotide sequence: TGTGCCAGCAGCCTAGGGGCGCTGGAAGGCTACACCTTC.

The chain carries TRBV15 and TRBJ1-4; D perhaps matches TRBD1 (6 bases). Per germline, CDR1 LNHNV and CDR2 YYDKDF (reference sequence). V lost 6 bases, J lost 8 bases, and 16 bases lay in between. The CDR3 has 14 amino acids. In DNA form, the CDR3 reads TGTGCCACCAGAGGGGGGGCCCTTCGGGAAAAACTGTTTTTT. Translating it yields CATRGGALREKLFF.